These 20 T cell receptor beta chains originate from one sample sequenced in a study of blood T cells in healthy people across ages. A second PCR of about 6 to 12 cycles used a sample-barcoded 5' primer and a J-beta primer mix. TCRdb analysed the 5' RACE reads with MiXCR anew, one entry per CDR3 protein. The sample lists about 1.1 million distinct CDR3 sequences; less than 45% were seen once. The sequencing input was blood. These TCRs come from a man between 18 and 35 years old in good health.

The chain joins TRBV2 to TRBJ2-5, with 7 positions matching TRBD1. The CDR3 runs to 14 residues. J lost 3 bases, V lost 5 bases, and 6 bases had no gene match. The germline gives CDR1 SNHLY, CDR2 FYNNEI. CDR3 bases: TGTGCCAGCAGTTTGGACAGGCCCGAAGAGACCCAGTACTTC. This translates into CASSLDRPEETQYF. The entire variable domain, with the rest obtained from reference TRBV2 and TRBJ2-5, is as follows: EPEVTQTPSHQVTQMGQEVILRCVPISNHLYFYWYRQILGQKVEFLVSFYNNEISEKSEIFDDQFSVERPDGSNFTLKIRSTKLEDSAMYFCASSLDRPEETQYFGPGTRLLVL.

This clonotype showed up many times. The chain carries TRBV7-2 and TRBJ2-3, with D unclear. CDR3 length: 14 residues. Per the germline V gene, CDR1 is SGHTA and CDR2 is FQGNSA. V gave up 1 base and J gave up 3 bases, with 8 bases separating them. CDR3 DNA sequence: TGTGCCAGCAGCTTAGGGTTTCAGACAGATACGCAGTATTTT. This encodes CASSLGFQTDTQYF. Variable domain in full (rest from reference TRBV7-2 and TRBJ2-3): GAGVSQSPSNKVTEKGKDVELRCDPISGHTALYWYRQSLGQGLEFLIYFQGNSAPDKSGLPSDRFSAERTGGSVSTLTIQRTQQEDSAVYLCASSLGFQTDTQYFGPGTRLTVL.

The CDR3 coding sequence is TGTGCCAGCAGTTACTCAACAGGACTTTCACCCCTCCACTTT. As protein: CASSYSTGLSPLHF. V gene TRBV6-5 combines with J gene TRBJ1-6, with D maybe TRBD1 (5 bases). The V gene lost 0 bases and the J gene lost 9 bases, with 9 bases spanning the gap. Germline V lookup: CDR1 MNHEY, CDR2 SVGAGI. The CDR3 has 14 amino acids.

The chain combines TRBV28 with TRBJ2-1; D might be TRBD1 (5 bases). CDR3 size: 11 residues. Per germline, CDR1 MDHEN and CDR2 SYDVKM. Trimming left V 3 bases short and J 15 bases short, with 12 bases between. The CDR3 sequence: CASSLKGLGFF. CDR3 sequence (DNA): TGTGCCAGCAGTTTGAAGGGGTTGGGGTTCTTC.

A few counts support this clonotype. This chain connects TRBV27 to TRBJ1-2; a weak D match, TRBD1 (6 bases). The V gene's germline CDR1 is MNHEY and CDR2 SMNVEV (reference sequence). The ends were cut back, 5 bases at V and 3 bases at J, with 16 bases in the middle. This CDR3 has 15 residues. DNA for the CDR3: TGTGCCAGCAGTATCGAGAATAGGGGGTACTATGGCTACACCTTC. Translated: CASSIENRGYYGYTF.

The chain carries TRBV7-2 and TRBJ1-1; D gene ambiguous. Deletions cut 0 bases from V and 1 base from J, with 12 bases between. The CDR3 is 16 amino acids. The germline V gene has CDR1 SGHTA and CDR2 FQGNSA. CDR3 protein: CASSLAPIPQNTEAFF. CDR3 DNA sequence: TGTGCCAGCAGCTTAGCCCCAATACCCCAGAACACTGAAGCTTTCTTT.

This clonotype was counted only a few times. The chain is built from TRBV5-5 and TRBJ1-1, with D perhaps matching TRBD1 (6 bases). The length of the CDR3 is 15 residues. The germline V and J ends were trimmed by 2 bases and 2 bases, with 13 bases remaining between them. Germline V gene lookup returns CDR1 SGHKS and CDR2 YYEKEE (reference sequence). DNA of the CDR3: TGTGCCAGCAGCTTTCCCGGGACACTAAACACTGAAGCTTTCTTT. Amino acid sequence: CASSFPGTLNTEAFF.

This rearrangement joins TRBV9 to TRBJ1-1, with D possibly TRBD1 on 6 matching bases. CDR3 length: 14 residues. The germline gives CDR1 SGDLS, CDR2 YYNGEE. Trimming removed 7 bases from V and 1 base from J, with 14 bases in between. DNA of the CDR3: TGTGCCAGCGGCACGGTGACAGGGAACACTGAAGCTTTCTTT. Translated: CASGTVTGNTEAFF.

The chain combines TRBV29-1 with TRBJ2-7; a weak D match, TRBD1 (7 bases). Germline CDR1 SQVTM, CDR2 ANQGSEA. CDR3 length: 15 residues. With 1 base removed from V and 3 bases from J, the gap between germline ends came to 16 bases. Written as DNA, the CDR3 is TGCAGCGTTGAAGGCCGCGGGACAGATAACTACGAGCAGTACTTC. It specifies CSVEGRGTDNYEQYF.

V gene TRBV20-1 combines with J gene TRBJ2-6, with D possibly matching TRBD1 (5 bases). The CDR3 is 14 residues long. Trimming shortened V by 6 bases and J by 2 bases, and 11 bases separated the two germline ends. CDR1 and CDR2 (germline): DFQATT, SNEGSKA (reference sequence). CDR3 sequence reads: CSAGRAAGANVLTF. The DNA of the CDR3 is TGCAGTGCCGGCAGGGCGGCTGGGGCCAACGTCCTGACTTTC.

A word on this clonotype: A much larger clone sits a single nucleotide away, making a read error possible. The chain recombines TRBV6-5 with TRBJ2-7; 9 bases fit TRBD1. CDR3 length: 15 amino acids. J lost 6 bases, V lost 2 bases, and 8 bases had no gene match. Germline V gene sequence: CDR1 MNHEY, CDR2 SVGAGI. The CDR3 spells CASSYPRQGDLEQYF. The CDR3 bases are TGTGCCAGCAGTTACCCGAGACAGGGGGATCTCGAGCAGTACTTC.

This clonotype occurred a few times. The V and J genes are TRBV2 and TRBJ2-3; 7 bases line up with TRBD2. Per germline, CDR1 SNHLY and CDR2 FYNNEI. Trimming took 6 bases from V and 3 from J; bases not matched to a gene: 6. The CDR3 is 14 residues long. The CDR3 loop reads CASRERGQTDTQYF. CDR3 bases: TGTGCCAGCAGAGAGCGGGGTCAGACAGATACGCAGTATTTT. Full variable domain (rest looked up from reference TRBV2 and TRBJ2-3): EPEVTQTPSHQVTQMGQEVILRCVPISNHLYFYWYRQILGQKVEFLVSFYNNEISEKSEIFDDQFSVERPDGSNFTLKIRSTKLEDSAMYFCASRERGQTDTQYFGPGTRLTVL.

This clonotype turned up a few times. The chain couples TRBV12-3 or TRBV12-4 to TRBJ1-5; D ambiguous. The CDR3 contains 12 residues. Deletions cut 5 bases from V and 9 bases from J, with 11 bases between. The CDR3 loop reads CASSLSAWPQHF. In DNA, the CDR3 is TGTGCCAGCAGTCTTTCGGCATGGCCCCAGCATTTT.

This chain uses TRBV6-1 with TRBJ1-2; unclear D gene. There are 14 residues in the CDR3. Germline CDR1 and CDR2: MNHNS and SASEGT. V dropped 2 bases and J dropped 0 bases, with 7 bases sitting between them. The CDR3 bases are TGTGCCAGCAGTGAAACAGAATCTAACTATGGCTACACCTTC. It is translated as CASSETESNYGYTF.

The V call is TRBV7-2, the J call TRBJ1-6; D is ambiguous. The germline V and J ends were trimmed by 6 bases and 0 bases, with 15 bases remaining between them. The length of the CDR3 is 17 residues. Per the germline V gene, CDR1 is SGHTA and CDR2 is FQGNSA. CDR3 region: CASRPRGPSSYNSPLHF. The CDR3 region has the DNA TGTGCCAGCAGGCCACGCGGTCCGAGCTCCTATAATTCACCCCTCCACTTT.

CDR3 nucleotides: TGTGCCAGCAGCCAAGAAAGGGGACTAGCGAACTACAATGAGCAGTACTTC. Encoded protein: CASSQERGLANYNEQYF. This chain uses TRBV14 with TRBJ2-1; 10 bases are a match to TRBD2. The better agreement between TRBJ2-7 and the DNA end casts doubt on the J call. The CDR3 length is 17 residues. Germline V gives CDR1 SGHDN, CDR2 FVKESK.

CDR3 loop: CASSADRVAYNEQYF. As DNA, the CDR3 is TGTGCCAGCAGTGCAGACAGGGTGGCCTACAATGAGCAGTACTTC. The chain carries TRBV2 and TRBJ2-1; the match to TRBD1 covers 7 bases. The last part of the DNA fits TRBJ2-7 better; the J call may be wrong. Per the germline V gene, CDR1 is SNHLY and CDR2 is FYNNEI. CDR3 length: 15 amino acids.

In nucleotides, the CDR3 is TGTGCCAGCAGTTACTCAGATGGGCACTTCACAAAGGGACCAGATACGCAGTATTTT. Encoded protein: CASSYSDGHFTKGPDTQYF. The chain links TRBV6-5 to TRBJ2-3; D might be TRBD1 or TRBD2, each matching 5 bases. This CDR3 has 19 amino acids. The germline gives CDR1 MNHEY, CDR2 SVGAGI. The V end was cut by 0 bases, the J end by 4 bases, with 23 bases between.

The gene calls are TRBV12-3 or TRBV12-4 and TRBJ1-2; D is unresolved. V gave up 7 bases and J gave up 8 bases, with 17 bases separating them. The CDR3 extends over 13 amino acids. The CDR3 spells CASTPLAWQGYTF. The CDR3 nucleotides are TGTGCCAGCACCCCCCTGGCTTGGCAAGGCTACACCTTC.

The CDR3, as DNA: TGTGCCAGCAGTGAACGAGGAGGGACAGGGAGTGATACGCAGTATTTT. Its translation is CASSERGGTGSDTQYF. The chain couples TRBV6-1 to TRBJ2-3; 9 bases align to TRBD1. This CDR3 comprises 16 residues. Germline CDR1 is MNHNS and CDR2 is SASEGT. Trimming cost V 2 bases and J 6 bases; bases outside gene matches: 9.